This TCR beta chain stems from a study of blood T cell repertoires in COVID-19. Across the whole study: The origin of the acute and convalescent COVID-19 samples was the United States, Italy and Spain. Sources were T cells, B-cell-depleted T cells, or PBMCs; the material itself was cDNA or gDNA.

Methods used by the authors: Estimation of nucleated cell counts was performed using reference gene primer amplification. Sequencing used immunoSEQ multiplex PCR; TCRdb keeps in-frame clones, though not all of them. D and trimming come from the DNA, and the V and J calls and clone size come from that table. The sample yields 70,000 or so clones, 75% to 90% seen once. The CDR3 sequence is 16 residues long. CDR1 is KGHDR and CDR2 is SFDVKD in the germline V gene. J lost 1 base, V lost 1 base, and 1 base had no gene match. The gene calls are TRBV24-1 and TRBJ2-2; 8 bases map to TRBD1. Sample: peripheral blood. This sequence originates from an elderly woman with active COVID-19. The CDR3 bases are TGTGCCACCAGTGATTTCGGGACAGGGAACACCGGGGAGCTGTTTTTT. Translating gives CATSDFGTGNTGELFF.